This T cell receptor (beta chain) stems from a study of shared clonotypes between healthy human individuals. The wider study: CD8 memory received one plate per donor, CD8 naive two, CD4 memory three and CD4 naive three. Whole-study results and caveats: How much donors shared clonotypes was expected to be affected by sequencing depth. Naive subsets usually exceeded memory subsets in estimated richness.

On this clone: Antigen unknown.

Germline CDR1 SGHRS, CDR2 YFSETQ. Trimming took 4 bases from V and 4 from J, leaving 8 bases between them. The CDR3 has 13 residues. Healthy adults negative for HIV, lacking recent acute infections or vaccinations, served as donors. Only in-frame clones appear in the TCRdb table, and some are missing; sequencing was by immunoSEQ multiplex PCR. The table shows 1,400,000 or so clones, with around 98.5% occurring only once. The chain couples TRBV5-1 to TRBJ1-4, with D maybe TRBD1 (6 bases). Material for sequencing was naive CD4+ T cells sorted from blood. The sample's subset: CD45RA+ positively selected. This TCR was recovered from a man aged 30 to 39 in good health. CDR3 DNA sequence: TGCGCCAGCAGCAGGGACAATAATGAAAAACTGTTTTTT. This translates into CASSRDNNEKLFF.